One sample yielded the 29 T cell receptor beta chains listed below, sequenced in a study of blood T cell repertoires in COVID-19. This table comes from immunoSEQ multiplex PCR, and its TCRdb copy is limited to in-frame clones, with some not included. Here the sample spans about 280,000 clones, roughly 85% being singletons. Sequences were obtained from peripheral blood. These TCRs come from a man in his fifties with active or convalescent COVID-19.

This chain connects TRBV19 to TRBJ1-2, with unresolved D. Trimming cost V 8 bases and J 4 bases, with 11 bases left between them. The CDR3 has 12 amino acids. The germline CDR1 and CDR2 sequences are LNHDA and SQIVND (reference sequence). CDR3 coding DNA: TGTGCCAGTTCACAGAGCTTCTATGGCTACACCTTC. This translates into CASSQSFYGYTF.

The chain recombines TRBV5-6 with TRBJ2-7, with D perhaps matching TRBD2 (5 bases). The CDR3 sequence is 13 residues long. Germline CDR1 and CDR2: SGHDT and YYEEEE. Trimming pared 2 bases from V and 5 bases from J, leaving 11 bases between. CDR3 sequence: CASSFGGGDEQYF. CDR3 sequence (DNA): TGTGCCAGCAGCTTTGGAGGAGGCGACGAGCAGTACTTC.

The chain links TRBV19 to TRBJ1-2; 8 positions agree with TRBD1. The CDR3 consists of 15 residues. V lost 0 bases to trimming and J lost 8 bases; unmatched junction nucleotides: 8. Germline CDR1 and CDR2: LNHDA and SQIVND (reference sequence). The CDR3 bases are TGTGCCAGTAGTATAGATCCAGGGACAGGTGCGGGCTACACCTTC. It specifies CASSIDPGTGAGYTF.

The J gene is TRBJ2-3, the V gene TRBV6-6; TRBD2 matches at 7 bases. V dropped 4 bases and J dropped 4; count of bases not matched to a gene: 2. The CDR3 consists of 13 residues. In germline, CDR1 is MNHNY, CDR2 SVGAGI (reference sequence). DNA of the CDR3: TGTGCCAGCAGTTGGCGGGAGTCAGATACGCAGTATTTT. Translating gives CASSWRESDTQYF.

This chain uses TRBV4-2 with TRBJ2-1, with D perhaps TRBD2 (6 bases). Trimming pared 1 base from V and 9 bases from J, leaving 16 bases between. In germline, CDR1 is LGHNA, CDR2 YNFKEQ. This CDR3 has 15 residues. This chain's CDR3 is CASSQGVAPRGEQFF. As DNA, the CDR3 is TGTGCCAGCAGCCAAGGTGTGGCCCCGCGGGGTGAGCAGTTCTTC.

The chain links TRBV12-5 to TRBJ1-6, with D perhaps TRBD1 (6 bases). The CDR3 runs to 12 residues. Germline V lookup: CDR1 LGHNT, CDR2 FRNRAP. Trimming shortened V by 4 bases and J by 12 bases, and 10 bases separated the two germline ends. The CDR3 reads CASGYPGEPLHF. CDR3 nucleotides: TGTGCTAGTGGTTATCCAGGGGAACCCCTCCACTTT.

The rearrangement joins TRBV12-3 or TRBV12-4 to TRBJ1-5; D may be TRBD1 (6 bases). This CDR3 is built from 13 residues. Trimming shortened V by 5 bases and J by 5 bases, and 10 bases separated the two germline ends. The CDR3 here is CASSTNRDQPQHF. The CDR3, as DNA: TGTGCCAGCAGTACCAACAGGGATCAGCCCCAGCATTTT.

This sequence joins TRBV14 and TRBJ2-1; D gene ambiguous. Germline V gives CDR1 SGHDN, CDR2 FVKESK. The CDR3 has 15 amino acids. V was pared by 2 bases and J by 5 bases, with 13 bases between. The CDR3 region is CASSQRGPSDNEQFF. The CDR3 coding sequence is TGTGCCAGCAGCCAACGCGGCCCCTCGGACAATGAGCAGTTCTTC.

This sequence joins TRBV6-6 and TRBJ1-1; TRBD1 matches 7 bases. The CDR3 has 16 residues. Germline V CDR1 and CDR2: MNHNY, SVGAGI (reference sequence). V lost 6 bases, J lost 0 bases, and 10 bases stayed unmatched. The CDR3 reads CASSPFGTDMNTEAFF. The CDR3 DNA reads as TGTGCCAGCAGCCCTTTTGGGACAGACATGAACACTGAAGCTTTCTTT.

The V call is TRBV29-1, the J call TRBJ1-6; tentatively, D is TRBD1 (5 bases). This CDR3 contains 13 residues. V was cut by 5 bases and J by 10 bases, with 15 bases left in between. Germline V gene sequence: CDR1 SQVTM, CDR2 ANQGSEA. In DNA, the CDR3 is TGCAGCGTTAAACAGGAAAGGGGCTCACCCCTCCACTTT. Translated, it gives CSVKQERGSPLHF. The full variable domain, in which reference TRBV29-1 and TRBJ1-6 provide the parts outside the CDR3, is SAVISQKPSRDICQRGTSLTIQCQVDSQVTMMFWYRQQPGQSLTLIATANQGSEATYESGFVIDKFPISRPNLTFSTLTVSNMSPEDSSIYLCSVKQERGSPLHFGNGTRLTVT.

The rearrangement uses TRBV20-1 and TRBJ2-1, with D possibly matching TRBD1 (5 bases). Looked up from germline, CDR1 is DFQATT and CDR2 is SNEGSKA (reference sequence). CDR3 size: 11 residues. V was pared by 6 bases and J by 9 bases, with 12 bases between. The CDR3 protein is CSAVRAIEQFF. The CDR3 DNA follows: TGCAGTGCGGTCAGGGCGATTGAGCAGTTCTTC.

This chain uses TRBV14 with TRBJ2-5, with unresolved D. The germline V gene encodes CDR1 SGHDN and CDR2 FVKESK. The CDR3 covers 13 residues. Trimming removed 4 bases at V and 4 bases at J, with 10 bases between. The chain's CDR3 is CASSPRLRETQYF. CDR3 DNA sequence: TGTGCCAGCAGCCCGCGACTGCGAGAGACCCAGTACTTC.

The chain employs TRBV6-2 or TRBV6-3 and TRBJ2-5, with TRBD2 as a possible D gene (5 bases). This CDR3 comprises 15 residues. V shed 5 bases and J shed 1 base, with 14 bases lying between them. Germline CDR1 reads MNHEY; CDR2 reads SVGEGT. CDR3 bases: TGTGCCAGCAGTCGCGGGCTGCTAAGCCAAGAGACCCAGTACTTC. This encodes CASSRGLLSQETQYF.

The CDR3 loop reads CASSQDGQGKQYF. The CDR3 coding sequence is TGCGCCAGCAGCCAAGATGGGCAGGGCAAGCAGTACTTC. This rearrangement joins TRBV4-1 to TRBJ2-7, with a tentative D call TRBD1 (5 bases). The CDR3 covers 13 residues. The V end was cut by 0 bases, the J end by 8 bases, with 11 bases between. CDR1 is MGHRA, CDR2 YSYEKL, per germline.

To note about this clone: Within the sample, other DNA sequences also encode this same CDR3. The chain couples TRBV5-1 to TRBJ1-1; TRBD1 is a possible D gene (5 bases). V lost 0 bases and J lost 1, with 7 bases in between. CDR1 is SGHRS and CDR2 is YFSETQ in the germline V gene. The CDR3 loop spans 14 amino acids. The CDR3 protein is CASSLVGGNTEAFF. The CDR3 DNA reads TGCGCCAGCAGCTTGGTCGGGGGGAACACTGAAGCTTTCTTT.

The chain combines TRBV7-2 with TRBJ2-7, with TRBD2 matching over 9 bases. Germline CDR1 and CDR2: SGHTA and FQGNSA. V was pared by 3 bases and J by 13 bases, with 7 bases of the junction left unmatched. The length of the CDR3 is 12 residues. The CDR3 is CASSFPGLAHYF. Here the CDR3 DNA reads TGTGCCAGCAGCTTCCCGGGACTAGCCCACTACTTC.

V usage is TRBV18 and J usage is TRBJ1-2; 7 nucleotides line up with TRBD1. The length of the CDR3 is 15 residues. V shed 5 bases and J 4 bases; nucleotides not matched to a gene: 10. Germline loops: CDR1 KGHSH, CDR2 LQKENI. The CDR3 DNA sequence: TGTGCCAGCTCATCCTCAGGGGGTTTAGGCTATGGCTACACCTTC. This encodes CASSSSGGLGYGYTF.

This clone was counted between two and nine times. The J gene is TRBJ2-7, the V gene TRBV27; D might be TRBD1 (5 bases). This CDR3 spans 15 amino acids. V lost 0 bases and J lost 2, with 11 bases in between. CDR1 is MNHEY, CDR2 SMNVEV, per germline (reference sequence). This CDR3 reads CASSLSWQGPYEQYF. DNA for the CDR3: TGTGCCAGCAGTTTATCGTGGCAGGGCCCCTACGAGCAGTACTTC.

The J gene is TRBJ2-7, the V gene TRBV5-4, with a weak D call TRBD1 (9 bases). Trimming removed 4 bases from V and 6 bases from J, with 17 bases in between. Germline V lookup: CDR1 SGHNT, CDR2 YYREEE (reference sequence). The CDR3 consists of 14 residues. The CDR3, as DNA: TGTGCCAGCAGCCCGGGAGGGACAGGGTTCGAGCAGTACTTC. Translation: CASSPGGTGFEQYF.

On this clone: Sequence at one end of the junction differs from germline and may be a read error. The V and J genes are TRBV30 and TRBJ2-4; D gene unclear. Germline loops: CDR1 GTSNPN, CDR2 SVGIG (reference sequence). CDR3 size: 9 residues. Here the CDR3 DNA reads TGTGCCTGGAGTACCCGGGTTTGCTTC. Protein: CAWSTRVCF.

CDR3 sequence reads: CASSTTRLDYYNEQFF. CDR3 DNA: TGTGCCAGTAGTACTACTAGACTAGACTACTACAATGAGCAGTTCTTC. The V call is TRBV19, the J call TRBJ2-1, with TRBD2 as a possible D gene (6 bases). The germline V and J ends were trimmed by 4 bases and 3 bases, with 16 bases remaining between them. This CDR3 is built from 16 residues. In germline, CDR1 is LNHDA, CDR2 SQIVND (reference sequence).

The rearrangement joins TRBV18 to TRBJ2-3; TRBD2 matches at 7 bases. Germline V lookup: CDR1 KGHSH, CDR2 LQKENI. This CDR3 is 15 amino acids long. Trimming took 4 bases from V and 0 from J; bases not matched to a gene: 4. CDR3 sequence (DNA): TGTGCCAGCTCACGAACTAGCGCAAGCACAGATACGCAGTATTTT. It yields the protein CASSRTSASTDTQYF. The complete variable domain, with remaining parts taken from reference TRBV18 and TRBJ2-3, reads NAGVMQNPRHLVRRRGQEARLRCSPMKGHSHVYWYRQLPEEGLKFMVYLQKENIIDESGMPKERFSAEFPKEGPSILRIQQVVRGDSAAYFCASSRTSASTDTQYFGPGTRLTVL.

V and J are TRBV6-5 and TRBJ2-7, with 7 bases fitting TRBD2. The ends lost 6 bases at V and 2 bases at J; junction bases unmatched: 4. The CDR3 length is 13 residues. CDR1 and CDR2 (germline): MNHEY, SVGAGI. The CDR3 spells CASRRDYPYEQYF. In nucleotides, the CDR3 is TGTGCCAGCAGACGGGACTACCCCTACGAGCAGTACTTC.

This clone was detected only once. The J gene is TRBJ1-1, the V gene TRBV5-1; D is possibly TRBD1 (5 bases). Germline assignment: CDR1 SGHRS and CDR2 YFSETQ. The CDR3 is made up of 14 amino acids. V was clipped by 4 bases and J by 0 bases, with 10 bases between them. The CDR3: CASSLDSVNTEAFF. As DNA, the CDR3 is TGCGCCAGCAGCCTAGACAGCGTGAACACTGAAGCTTTCTTT.

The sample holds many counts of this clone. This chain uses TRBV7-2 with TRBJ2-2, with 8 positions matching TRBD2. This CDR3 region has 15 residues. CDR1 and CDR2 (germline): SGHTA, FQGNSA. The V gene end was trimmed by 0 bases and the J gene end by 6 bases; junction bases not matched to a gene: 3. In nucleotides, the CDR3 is TGTGCCAGCAGCTTAGCTAGCGGGATGCCCGGGGAGCTGTTTTTT. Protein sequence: CASSLASGMPGELFF.

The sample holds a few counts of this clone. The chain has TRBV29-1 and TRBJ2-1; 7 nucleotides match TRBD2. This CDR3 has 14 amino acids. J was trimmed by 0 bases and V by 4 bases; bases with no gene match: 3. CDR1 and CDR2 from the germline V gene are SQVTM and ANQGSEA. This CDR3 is CSVGGGSSYNEQFF. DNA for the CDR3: TGCAGCGTTGGAGGCGGGAGCTCCTACAATGAGCAGTTCTTC.

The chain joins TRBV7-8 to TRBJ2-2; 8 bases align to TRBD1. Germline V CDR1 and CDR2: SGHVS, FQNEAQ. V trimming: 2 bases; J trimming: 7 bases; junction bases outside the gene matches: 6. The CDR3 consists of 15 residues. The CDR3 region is CASSLTPDRVGELFF. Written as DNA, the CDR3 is TGTGCCAGCAGCTTAACCCCGGACAGGGTCGGGGAGCTGTTTTTT.

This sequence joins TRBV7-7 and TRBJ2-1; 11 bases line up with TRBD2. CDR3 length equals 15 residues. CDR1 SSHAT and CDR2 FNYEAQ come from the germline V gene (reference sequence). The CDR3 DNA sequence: TGTGCTAGCGCCGAGAATAGCGGGAGGGTTGGTGAGCAGTTCTTC. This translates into CASAENSGRVGEQFF.

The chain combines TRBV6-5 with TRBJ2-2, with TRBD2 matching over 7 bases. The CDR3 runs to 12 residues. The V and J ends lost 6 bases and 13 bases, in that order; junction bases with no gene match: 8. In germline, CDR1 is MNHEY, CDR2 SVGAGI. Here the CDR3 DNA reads TGTGCCAGCAGCCCGGGGGGACCCTCGCTGTTTTTT. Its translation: CASSPGGPSLFF.